A selection of T cell receptor beta chains follows, all from one sample in a study of PD-1 blockade in classical Hodgkin lymphoma. Data came from immunoSEQ multiplex PCR; TCRdb stores just in-frame clones and leaves some out. The repertoire holds tens of thousands of clones, with 70% to 90% as singletons. The sequenced sample was peripheral blood mononuclear cells (PBMCs), obtained before the fourth cycle of nivolumab. The origin of the receptors is a human donor with classical Hodgkin lymphoma. Both conserved end residues are part of each CDR3. A D gene is named only where the DNA matches it firmly. Clone size is given for some rows only: seen once, a few or many times, or a class if the clone is expanded.

clone size: NA
D gene: NA
V gene: TRBV27
J gene: TRBJ2-5
CDR3 DNA: TGTGCCAGCAGTTTTCAGAAAAGGTATGAGGGGACCCAGTACTTC
CDR3 protein: CASSFQKRYEGTQYF

clone size: NA
D gene: NA
V gene: TRBV5-1
J gene: TRBJ2-7
CDR3 DNA: TGCGCCAGCAGCTTGGCGACAGGTTACGAGCAGTACTTC
CDR3 protein: CASSLATGYEQYF

clone size: NA
D gene: TRBD1
V gene: TRBV25-1
J gene: TRBJ2-1
CDR3 DNA: TGTGCCACCCAACTCCCGGACAGGGGGTACAATGAGCAGTTCTTC
CDR3 protein: CATQLPDRGYNEQFF

clone size: NA
D gene: NA
V gene: TRBV2
J gene: TRBJ1-5
CDR3 DNA: TGTGCCAGCACCATCGGAAATCAGCCCCAGCATTTT
CDR3 protein: CASTIGNQPQHF

clone size: few
D gene: NA
V gene: TRBV6-5
J gene: TRBJ2-7
CDR3 DNA: TGTGCCAGCAGCTCGAACCACGAGCAGTACTTC
CDR3 protein: CASSSNHEQYF

clone size: NA
D gene: TRBD2
V gene: TRBV7-2
J gene: TRBJ2-5
CDR3 DNA: TGTGCCAGCAGCCCCCCCCTAGCGGGGCGGGAGACCCAGTACTTC
CDR3 protein: CASSPPLAGRETQYF

clone size: NA
D gene: NA
V gene: TRBV7-8
J gene: TRBJ1-1
CDR3 DNA: TGTGCCAGCAGCTTAGTAGGCCAGCTGAACACTGAAGCTTTCTTT
CDR3 protein: CASSLVGQLNTEAFF

clone size: NA
D gene: NA
V gene: TRBV14
J gene: TRBJ1-2
CDR3 DNA: TGTGCCAGCAGCCAAGTTAGCTATGGCTACACCTTC
CDR3 protein: CASSQVSYGYTF

clone size: NA
D gene: NA
V gene: TRBV5-1
J gene: TRBJ1-5
CDR3 DNA: TGCGCCAGCAGCTTGGTCGGGGACAATCAGCCCCAGCATTTT
CDR3 protein: CASSLVGDNQPQHF

clone size: NA
D gene: NA
V gene: TRBV28
J gene: TRBJ2-2
CDR3 DNA: TGTGCCAGCACCGCGGACAGGGAGCTGTTTTTT
CDR3 protein: CASTADRELFF